This note documents a single T cell receptor beta chain sequence. This record comes from a study of blood T cell repertoires in COVID-19. Trimming removed 6 bases from V and 4 bases from J, with 6 bases in between. The germline gives CDR1 MNHEY, CDR2 SVGAGI. This CDR3 contains 12 residues. The protocol was immunoSEQ multiplex PCR, while the TCRdb copy is restricted to in-frame clones and leaves out a portion. The sample records 37,000 or so clones, roughly 78% being singletons. The chain links TRBV6-5 to TRBJ2-2; no clear D. The sequenced material came from peripheral blood. The source is a man aged 55 to 70 with acute or convalescent COVID-19. This CDR3 reads CASRASTGELFF. In nucleotides, the CDR3 is TGTGCCAGCAGGGCAAGCACCGGGGAGCTGTTTTTT.